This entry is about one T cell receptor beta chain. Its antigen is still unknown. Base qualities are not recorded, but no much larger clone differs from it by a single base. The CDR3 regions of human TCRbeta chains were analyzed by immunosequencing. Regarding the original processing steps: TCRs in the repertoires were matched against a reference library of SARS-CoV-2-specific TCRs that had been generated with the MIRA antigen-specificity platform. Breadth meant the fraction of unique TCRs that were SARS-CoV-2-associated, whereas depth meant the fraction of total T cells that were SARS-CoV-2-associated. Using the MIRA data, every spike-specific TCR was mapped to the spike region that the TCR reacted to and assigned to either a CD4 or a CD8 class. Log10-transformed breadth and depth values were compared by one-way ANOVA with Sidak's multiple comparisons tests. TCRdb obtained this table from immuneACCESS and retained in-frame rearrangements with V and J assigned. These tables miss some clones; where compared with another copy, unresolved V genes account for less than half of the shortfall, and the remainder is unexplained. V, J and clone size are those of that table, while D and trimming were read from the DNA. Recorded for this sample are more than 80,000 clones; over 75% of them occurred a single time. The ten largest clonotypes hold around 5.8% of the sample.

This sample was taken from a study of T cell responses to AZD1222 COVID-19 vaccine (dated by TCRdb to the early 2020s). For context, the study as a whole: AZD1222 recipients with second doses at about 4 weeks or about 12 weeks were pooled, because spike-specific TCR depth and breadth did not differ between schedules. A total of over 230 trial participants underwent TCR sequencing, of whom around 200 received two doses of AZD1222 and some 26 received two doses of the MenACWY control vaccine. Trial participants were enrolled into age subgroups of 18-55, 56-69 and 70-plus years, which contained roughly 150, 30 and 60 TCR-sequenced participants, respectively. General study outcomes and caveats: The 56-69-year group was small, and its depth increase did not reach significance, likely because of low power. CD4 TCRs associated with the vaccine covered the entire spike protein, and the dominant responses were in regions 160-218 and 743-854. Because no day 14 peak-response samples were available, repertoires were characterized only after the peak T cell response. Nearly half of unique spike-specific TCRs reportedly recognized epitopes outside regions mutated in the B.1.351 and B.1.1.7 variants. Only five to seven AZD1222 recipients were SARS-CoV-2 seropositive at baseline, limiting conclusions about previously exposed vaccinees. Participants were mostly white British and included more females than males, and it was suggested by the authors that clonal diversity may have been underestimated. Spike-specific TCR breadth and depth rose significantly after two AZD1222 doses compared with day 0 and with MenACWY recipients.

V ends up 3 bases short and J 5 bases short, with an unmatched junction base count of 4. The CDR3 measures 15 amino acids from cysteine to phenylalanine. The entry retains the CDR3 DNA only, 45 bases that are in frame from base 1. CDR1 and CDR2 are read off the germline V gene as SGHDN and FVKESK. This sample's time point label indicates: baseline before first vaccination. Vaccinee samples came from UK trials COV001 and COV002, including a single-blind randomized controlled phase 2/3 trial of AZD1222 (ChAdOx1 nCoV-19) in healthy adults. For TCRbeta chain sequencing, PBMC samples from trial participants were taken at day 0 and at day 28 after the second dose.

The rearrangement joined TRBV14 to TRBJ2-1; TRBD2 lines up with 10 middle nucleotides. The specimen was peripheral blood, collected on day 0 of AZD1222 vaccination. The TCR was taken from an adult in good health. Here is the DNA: TGTGCCAGCAGCCAGCTAGCGGGAGTCAACAATGAGCAGTTCTTC. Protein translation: CASSQLAGVNNEQFF.